A single sample gave rise to the 22 T cell receptor beta chains below, sequenced in a study of cytomegalovirus exposure and HLA in healthy donors. In the PCR, 60 Vbeta and 13 Jbeta primers were used. The protocol was immunoSEQ multiplex PCR, while the TCRdb copy is restricted to in-frame clones and leaves out a portion. Of under 200,000 clones listed, approximately 80% are singletons. The sample comprised PBMCs. The origin of the receptors is a woman in her thirties or forties in good health and CMV-seropositive.

V and J are TRBV28 and TRBJ2-2; maybe TRBD1 (6 bases). This CDR3 is built from 13 residues. The germline gives CDR1 MDHEN, CDR2 SYDVKM. V was cut by 10 bases and J by 4 bases, with 13 bases left in between. CDR3 sequence reads: CANRRQVTGELFF. In DNA, the CDR3 is TGTGCCAACAGGCGACAGGTCACCGGGGAGCTGTTTTTT.

This chain links TRBV6-6 with TRBJ1-1; 12 bases line up with TRBD1. This CDR3 contains 16 residues. From germline, CDR1 is MNHNY and CDR2 SVGAGI (reference sequence). Trimming at V came to 7 bases and at J to 2 bases, leaving 8 bases not matched to a gene. CDR3: CASTPGTGGFNTEAFF. The CDR3 nucleotides read TGTGCCAGCACTCCCGGGACAGGGGGCTTCAACACTGAAGCTTTCTTT.

CDR3 amino acids: CSVTITPGQGGETQYF. The DNA of the CDR3 is TGCAGCGTCACGATAACACCGGGACAGGGTGGCGAGACCCAGTACTTC. The rearrangement uses TRBV29-1 and TRBJ2-5, with TRBD1 matching 9 bases. CDR1 and CDR2 from the germline V gene are SQVTM and ANQGSEA. The CDR3 extends over 16 amino acids. V lost 6 bases and J lost 5; bases outside the gene matches: 16.

This rearrangement joins TRBV30 to TRBJ1-4; TRBD1 matches 9 bases. Germline V gene sequence: CDR1 GTSNPN, CDR2 SVGIG (reference sequence). V shed 3 bases, J shed 5 bases, and the junction held 13 bases outside the gene matches. CDR3 size: 17 residues. In DNA form, the CDR3 reads TGTGCCTGGAGCTCGACCTCTGGGGGGACAGGGAATGAAAAACTGTTTTTT. Protein sequence: CAWSSTSGGTGNEKLFF.

The V and J genes are TRBV5-6 and TRBJ2-5; D perhaps matches TRBD2 (6 bases). Germline V gene data show CDR1 as SGHDT and CDR2 as YYEEEE. The CDR3 is 15 residues long. The V gene lost 3 bases and the J gene lost 2 bases, with 14 bases spanning the gap. In DNA, the CDR3 is TGTGCCAGCAGCTCGGGGCTCGGGAGTCAAGAGACCCAGTACTTC. Its translation is CASSSGLGSQETQYF. Drawing the rest from reference TRBV5-6 and TRBJ2-5, the complete variable domain is DAGVTQSPTHLIKTRGQQVTLRCSPKSGHDTVSWYQQALGQGPQFIFQYYEEEERQRGNFPDRFSGHQFPNYSSELNVNALLLGDSALYLCASSSGLGSQETQYFGPGTRLLVL.

This chain connects TRBV7-2 to TRBJ2-5; 8 nucleotides agree with TRBD2. Germline V lookup: CDR1 SGHTA, CDR2 FQGNSA. Trimming cost V 4 bases and J 2 bases; bases outside gene matches: 12. The length of the CDR3 is 17 residues. DNA of the CDR3: TGTGCCAGCAGCTCCCGGAGCGGGGGAACTTCGCAAGAGACCCAGTACTTC. This encodes CASSSRSGGTSQETQYF.

The chain employs TRBV6-5 and TRBJ2-7; D is possibly TRBD1 (5 bases). The CDR3 is made up of 12 amino acids. The germline gives CDR1 MNHEY, CDR2 SVGAGI. Trimming removed 6 bases from V and 5 bases from J, with 11 bases in between. CDR3 sequence: CASSHRKNEQYF. DNA of the CDR3: TGTGCCAGCAGCCACAGGAAAAACGAGCAGTACTTC.

The V gene is TRBV2, the J gene TRBJ2-3, with 8 bases lining up with TRBD2. The trim removed 3 bases at V and 6 bases at J, leaving 8 bases unmatched. The CDR3 runs to 15 residues. Germline lookup yields CDR1 SNHLY and CDR2 FYNNEI. The chain's CDR3 is CASSDRRGVYDTQYF. As DNA, the CDR3 is TGTGCCAGCAGTGATCGGCGGGGGGTTTACGATACGCAGTATTTT.

This chain joins TRBV19 and TRBJ1-2, with D hard to call. Germline-derived CDR1 and CDR2 are LNHDA and SQIVND (reference sequence). V was cut by 6 bases and J by 2 bases, with 13 bases left in between. This CDR3 spans 14 amino acids. CDR3 sequence: CASSGVRSNYGYTF. The DNA for the CDR3 is TGTGCCAGTAGCGGGGTACGGTCAAACTATGGCTACACCTTC.

The chain links TRBV6-5 to TRBJ2-7; D not certain. The CDR3 runs 16 residues. V was trimmed by 0 bases and J by 2 bases, leaving 14 bases between them. Germline lookup yields CDR1 MNHEY and CDR2 SVGAGI. The CDR3 loop is CASSYSSLSTAYEQYF. Written as DNA, the CDR3 is TGTGCCAGCAGTTACTCTTCATTATCTACAGCCTACGAGCAGTACTTC.

The rearrangement uses TRBV29-1 and TRBJ2-2; TRBD1 is a possible D gene (5 bases). Germline CDR1 and CDR2: SQVTM and ANQGSEA. V shed 4 bases and J shed 2 bases, with 17 bases lying between them. The length of the CDR3 is 16 residues. CDR3 residues: CSVGVGPSPNTGELFF. In DNA, the CDR3 is TGCAGCGTTGGGGTGGGGCCCTCACCCAACACCGGGGAGCTGTTTTTT.

The chain combines TRBV10-3 with TRBJ1-6, with 11 bases matching TRBD1. The junction had 11 bases not matched to a gene; V was cut back by 5 bases and J by 5 bases. The CDR3 sequence is 18 residues long. CDR1 and CDR2 from the germline V gene are ENHRY and SYGVKD. This chain's CDR3 is CAISKALRTGGNNSPLHF. CDR3 bases: TGTGCCATCAGTAAAGCCCTTCGGACAGGGGGCAATAATTCACCCCTCCACTTT.

The table lists this clone with a few counts. This chain connects TRBV10-3 to TRBJ2-1; 8 nucleotides line up with TRBD2. The length of the CDR3 is 15 residues. The junction had 8 bases not matched to a gene; V was cut back by 3 bases and J by 7 bases. In germline, CDR1 is ENHRY, CDR2 SYGVKD. CDR3 residues: CAISDQSSGQNEQFF. The CDR3 DNA reads as TGTGCCATCAGTGATCAGTCTAGCGGGCAAAATGAGCAGTTCTTC.

The gene calls are TRBV5-4 and TRBJ1-2; perhaps TRBD1 as D (5 bases). The V end lost 4 bases, the J end lost 0 bases, and 10 bases lay between the germline ends. Germline CDR1 and CDR2: SGHNT and YYREEE (reference sequence). The CDR3 sequence is 14 residues long. CDR3: CASSTTGANYGYTF. As DNA, the CDR3 is TGTGCCAGCAGCACCACAGGAGCTAACTATGGCTACACCTTC.

The rearrangement joins TRBV7-9 to TRBJ2-7, with D maybe TRBD2 (6 bases). Trimming took off 5 bases at V and 4 bases at J, with 21 bases between the two ends. Germline CDR1 is SEHNR and CDR2 is FQNEAQ (reference sequence). The CDR3 runs 16 residues. CDR3 sequence reads: CASSHDPGREKYEQYF. The CDR3 region has the DNA TGTGCCAGCAGCCACGACCCGGGACGGGAGAAGTACGAGCAGTACTTC.

CDR3 region: CASSQGTSDYEQYF. CDR3 coding DNA: TGTGCCAGCAGTCAAGGGACTAGCGACTACGAGCAGTACTTC. The chain links TRBV7-2 to TRBJ2-7; the match to TRBD2 covers 10 bases. From germline, CDR1 is SGHTA and CDR2 FQGNSA. V was clipped by 6 bases and J by 3 bases; unmatched bases: 5. CDR3 length equals 14 residues.

This clone was found once. In DNA, the CDR3 is TGTGCCAGCAGCTCCCGGGACAGGGGTTGGGGCAATGAGCAGTTCTTC. Protein sequence: CASSSRDRGWGNEQFF. The gene calls are TRBV7-9 and TRBJ2-1; 10 nucleotides align to TRBD1. The CDR3 totals 16 residues. Germline-derived CDR1 and CDR2 are SEHNR and FQNEAQ (reference sequence). Trimming took 4 bases from V and 6 from J; bases not matched to a gene: 9.

The chain is built from TRBV5-4 and TRBJ2-5, with 9 nucleotides matching TRBD2. Per the germline V gene, CDR1 is SGHNT and CDR2 is YYREEE (reference sequence). This CDR3 spans 15 amino acids. The junction had 5 bases not matched to a gene; V was cut back by 2 bases and J by 3 bases. The CDR3: CASSLPVAGEETQYF. Here the CDR3 DNA reads TGTGCCAGCAGCTTACCAGTAGCGGGAGAAGAGACCCAGTACTTC.

CDR3 region: CASILGTGGAFF. The CDR3 coding sequence is TGTGCCAGCATCCTGGGGACAGGGGGAGCTTTCTTT. This rearrangement joins TRBV27 to TRBJ1-1; 11 positions agree with TRBD1. Germline V lookup: CDR1 MNHEY, CDR2 SMNVEV (reference sequence). V shed 7 bases and J 10 bases; nucleotides not matched to a gene: 5. The CDR3 extends over 12 amino acids.

The rearrangement links TRBV5-1 to TRBJ2-7, with 15 bases that match TRBD2. Germline trimming cut 4 bases from V and 6 bases from J; bases unmatched to any gene: 11. CDR3 length equals 17 residues. The germline gives CDR1 SGHRS, CDR2 YFSETQ. DNA for the CDR3: TGCGCCAGCAGCCGGGGGGGACTAGCGGGAGGTTTTGTCGAGCAGTACTTC. This encodes CASSRGGLAGGFVEQYF.

The CDR3 region has the DNA TGCAGCGTGGGGAAGAGGGACTCAGAGCAGTTCTTC. Protein: CSVGKRDSEQFF. The chain uses TRBV29-1 and TRBJ2-1, with D possibly TRBD2 on 6 matching bases. Germline V gene data show CDR1 as SQVTM and CDR2 as ANQGSEA. V was shortened by 6 bases and J by 10 bases, with 16 bases between the two germline ends. This CDR3 comprises 12 residues.

The chain links TRBV28 to TRBJ2-1, with 8 bases lining up with TRBD2. There are 16 residues in the CDR3. After removal of 7 bases from V and 0 bases from J, the junction contained 8 bases not matched to a gene. Germline loops: CDR1 MDHEN, CDR2 SYDVKM. DNA for the CDR3: TGTGCCAGCACGAGCGGGGGCTCCCTCTCCTACAATGAGCAGTTCTTC. This encodes CASTSGGSLSYNEQFF.